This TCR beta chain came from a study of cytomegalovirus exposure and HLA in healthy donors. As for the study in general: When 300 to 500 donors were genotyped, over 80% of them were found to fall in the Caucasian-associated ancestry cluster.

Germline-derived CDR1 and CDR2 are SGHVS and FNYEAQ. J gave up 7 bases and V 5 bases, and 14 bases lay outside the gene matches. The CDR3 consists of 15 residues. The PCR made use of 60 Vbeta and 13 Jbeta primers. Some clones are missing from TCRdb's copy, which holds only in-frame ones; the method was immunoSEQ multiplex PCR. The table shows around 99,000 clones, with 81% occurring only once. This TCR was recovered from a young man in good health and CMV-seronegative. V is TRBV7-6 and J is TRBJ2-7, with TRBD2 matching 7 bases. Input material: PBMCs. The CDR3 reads CASSPRWGGETEQYF. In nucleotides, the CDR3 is TGTGCCAGCAGCCCCCGTTGGGGGGGGGAGACGGAGCAGTACTTC.